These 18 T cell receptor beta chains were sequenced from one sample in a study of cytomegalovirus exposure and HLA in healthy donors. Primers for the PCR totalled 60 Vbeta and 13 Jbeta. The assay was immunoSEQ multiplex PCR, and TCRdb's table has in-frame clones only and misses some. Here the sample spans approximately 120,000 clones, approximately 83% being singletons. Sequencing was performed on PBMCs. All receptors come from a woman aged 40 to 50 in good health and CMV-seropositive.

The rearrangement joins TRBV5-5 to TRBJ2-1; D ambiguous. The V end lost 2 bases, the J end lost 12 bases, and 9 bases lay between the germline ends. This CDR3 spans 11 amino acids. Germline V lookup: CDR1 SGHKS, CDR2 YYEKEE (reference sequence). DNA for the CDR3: TGTGCCAGCAGCTTCATGACTGGGCAGTTCTTC. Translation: CASSFMTGQFF.

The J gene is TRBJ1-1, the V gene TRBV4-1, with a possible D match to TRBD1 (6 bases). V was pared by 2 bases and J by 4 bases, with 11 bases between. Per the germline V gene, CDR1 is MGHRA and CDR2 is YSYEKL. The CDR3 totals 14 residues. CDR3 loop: CASSQHQGTTEAFF. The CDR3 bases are TGCGCCAGCAGCCAACATCAGGGGACCACTGAAGCTTTCTTT.

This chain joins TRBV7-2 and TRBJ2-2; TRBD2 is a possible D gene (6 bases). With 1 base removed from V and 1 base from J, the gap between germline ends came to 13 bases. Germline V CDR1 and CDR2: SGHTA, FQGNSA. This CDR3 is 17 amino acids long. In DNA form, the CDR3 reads TGTGCCAGCAGCTTAGGCGGGATGGGTCTGAACACCGGGGAGCTGTTTTTT. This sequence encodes CASSLGGMGLNTGELFF.

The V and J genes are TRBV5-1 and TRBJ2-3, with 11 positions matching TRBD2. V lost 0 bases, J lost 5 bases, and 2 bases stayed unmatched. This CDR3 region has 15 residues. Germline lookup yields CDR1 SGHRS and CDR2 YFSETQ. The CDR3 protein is CASSLGLAGGDTQYF. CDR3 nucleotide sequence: TGCGCCAGCAGCTTGGGGCTAGCGGGAGGAGATACGCAGTATTTT.

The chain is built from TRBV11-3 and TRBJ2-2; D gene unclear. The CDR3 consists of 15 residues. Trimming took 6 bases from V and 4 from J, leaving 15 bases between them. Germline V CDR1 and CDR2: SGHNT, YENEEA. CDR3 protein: CASRPSRHPTGELFF. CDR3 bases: TGTGCCAGCAGGCCGAGCAGGCATCCCACCGGGGAGCTGTTTTTT. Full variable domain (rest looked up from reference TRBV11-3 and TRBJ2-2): EAGVVQSPRYKIIEKKQPVAFWCNPISGHNTLYWYLQNLGQGPELLIRYENEEAVDDSQLPKDRFSAERLKGVDSTLKIQPAELGDSAVYLCASRPSRHPTGELFFGEGSRLTVL.

The CDR3 DNA reads as TGTGCCACCATTGACGGGGGGATGAACACTGAAGCTTTCTTT. It codes for CATIDGGMNTEAFF. This rearrangement joins TRBV6-1 to TRBJ1-1; possibly TRBD1 for D (5 bases). Germline values: CDR1 MNHNS, CDR2 SASEGT. The V gene lost 10 bases and the J gene lost 0 bases, with 15 bases spanning the gap. There are 14 residues in the CDR3.

The DNA of the CDR3 is TGTGCCAGCAGCCCACGACAGGGGGCGCGGTACGAGCAGTACTTC. Translating it yields CASSPRQGARYEQYF. This rearrangement joins TRBV21-1 to TRBJ2-7; the table's D call, TRBD1, was not checked against the DNA. TRBV21-1 represents a pseudogene. The CDR3 loop spans 15 amino acids.

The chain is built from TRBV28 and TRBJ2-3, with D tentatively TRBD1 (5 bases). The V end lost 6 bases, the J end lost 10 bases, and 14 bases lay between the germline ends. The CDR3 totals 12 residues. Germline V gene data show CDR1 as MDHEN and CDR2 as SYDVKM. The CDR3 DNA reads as TGTGCCAGCAGCCGTCTCCTAGGGGCGCAGTATTTT. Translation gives CASSRLLGAQYF.

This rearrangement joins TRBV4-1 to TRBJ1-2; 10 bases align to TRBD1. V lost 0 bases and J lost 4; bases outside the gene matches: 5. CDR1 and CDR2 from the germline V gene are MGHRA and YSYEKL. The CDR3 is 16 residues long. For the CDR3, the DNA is TGCGCCAGCAGCCAAGATCTCCGGACAGGGGGCTATGGCTACACCTTC. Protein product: CASSQDLRTGGYGYTF.

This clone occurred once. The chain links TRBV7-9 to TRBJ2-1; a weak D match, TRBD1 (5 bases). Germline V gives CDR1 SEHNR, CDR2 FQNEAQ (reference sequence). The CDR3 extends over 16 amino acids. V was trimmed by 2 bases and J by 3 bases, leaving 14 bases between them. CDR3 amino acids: CASSLIGALLYNEQFF. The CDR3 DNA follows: TGTGCCAGCAGCTTAATAGGGGCCCTGCTCTACAATGAGCAGTTCTTC. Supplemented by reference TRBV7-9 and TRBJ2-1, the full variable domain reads DTGVSQNPRHKITKRGQNVTFRCDPISEHNRLYWYRQTLGQGPEFLTYFQNEAQLEKSRLLSDRFSAERPKGSFSTLEIQRTEQGDSAMYLCASSLIGALLYNEQFFGPGTRLTVL.

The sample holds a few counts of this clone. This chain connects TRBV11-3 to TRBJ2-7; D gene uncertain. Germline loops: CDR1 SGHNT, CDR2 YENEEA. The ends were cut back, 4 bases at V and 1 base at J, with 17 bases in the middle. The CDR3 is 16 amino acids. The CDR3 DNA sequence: TGTGCCAGCAGCTCCGCCCCTCGAACTTTGTCCTACGAGCAGTACTTC. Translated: CASSSAPRTLSYEQYF. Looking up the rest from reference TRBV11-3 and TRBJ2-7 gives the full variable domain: EAGVVQSPRYKIIEKKQPVAFWCNPISGHNTLYWYLQNLGQGPELLIRYENEEAVDDSQLPKDRFSAERLKGVDSTLKIQPAELGDSAVYLCASSSAPRTLSYEQYFGPGTRLTVT.

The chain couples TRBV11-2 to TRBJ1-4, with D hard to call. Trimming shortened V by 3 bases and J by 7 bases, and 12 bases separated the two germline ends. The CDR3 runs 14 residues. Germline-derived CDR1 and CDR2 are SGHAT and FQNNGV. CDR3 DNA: TGTGCCAGCAGCTTCGGAAGCCCAGGTGAAAAACTGTTTTTT. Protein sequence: CASSFGSPGEKLFF.

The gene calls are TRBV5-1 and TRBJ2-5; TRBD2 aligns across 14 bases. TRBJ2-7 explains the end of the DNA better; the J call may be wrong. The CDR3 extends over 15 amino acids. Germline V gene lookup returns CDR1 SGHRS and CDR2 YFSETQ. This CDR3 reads CASRGTSGRGYEQYF. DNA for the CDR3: TGCGCCAGCAGGGGGACTAGCGGGAGAGGATACGAGCAGTACTTC.

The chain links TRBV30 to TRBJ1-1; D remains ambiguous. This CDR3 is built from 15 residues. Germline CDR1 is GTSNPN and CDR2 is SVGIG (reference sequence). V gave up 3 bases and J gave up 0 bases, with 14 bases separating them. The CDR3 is CAWSIRELVNTEAFF. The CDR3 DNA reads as TGTGCCTGGAGCATCCGGGAGCTCGTGAACACTGAAGCTTTCTTT.

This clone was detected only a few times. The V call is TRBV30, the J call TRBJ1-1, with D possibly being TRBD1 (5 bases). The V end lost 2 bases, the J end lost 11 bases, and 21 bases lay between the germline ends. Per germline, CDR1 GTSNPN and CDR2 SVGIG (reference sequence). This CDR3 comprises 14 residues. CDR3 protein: CAWSFDSATLRAFF. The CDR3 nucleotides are TGTGCCTGGAGTTTTGACAGCGCCACACTTAGGGCTTTCTTT. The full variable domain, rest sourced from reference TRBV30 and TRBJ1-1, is SQTIHQWPATLVQPVGSPLSLECTVEGTSNPNLYWYRQAAGRGLQLLFYSVGIGQISSEVPQNLSASRPQDRQFILSSKKLLLSDSGFYLCAWSFDSATLRAFFGQGTRLTVV.

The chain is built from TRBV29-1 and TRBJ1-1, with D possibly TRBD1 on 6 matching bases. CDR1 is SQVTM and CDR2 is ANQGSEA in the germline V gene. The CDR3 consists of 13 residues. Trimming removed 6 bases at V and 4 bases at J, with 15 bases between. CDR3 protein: CSVRRGAVTEAFF. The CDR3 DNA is TGCAGCGTGCGTCGGGGGGCTGTCACTGAAGCTTTCTTT. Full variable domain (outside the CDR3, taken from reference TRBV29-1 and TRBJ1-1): SAVISQKPSRDICQRGTSLTIQCQVDSQVTMMFWYRQQPGQSLTLIATANQGSEATYESGFVIDKFPISRPNLTFSTLTVSNMSPEDSSIYLCSVRRGAVTEAFFGQGTRLTVV.

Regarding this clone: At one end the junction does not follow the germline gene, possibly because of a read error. CDR3 sequence: CASSLREAGYRIF. CDR3 bases: TGTGCCAGCAGTCTGCGGGAAGCGGGATATAGGATCTTC. The chain has TRBV27 and TRBJ2-1, with 7 positions matching TRBD2. The CDR3 spans 13 residues. Germline V gene data show CDR1 as MNHEY and CDR2 as SMNVEV (reference sequence).

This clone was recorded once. In nucleotides, the CDR3 is TGTGCCAGCAGTTTCCAGGGGTCAGGGACTGAGCAGTTCTTC. It encodes CASSFQGSGTEQFF. The chain joins TRBV27 to TRBJ2-1, with D perhaps matching TRBD1 (6 bases). CDR1 is MNHEY and CDR2 is SMNVEV in the germline V gene (reference sequence). V lost 3 bases to trimming and J lost 9 bases, with 15 bases between them. This CDR3 is 14 amino acids long.